The rows below give T cell receptor beta chains drawn from one sample of a study of cytomegalovirus exposure and HLA in healthy donors. The assay was immunoSEQ multiplex PCR, and TCRdb's table has in-frame clones only and misses some. The table lists about 160,000 clones, 60% to 85% of them singletons. The source material was PBMCs. Every receptor here comes from a middle-aged woman in good health and CMV-seronegative. The CDR3 runs from the conserved cysteine through the conserved F or W. The order of the fields is J gene, V gene, clone size, CDR3 protein. Clone size is given for some rows only: seen once, a few or many times, or a class if the clone is expanded.

TRBJ2-1	TRBV7-9	-	CASSPTGTGHYNEQFF
TRBJ1-2	TRBV7-8	-	CASSSSRGYTF
TRBJ1-1	TRBV5-1	-	CASSLKGVENTEAFF
TRBJ1-1	TRBV18	-	CASSPIGGGNTEAFF
TRBJ1-1	TRBV27	-	CASSYGGLNTEAFF
TRBJ1-4	TRBV6-6	few	CASSYGETRVNEKLFF
TRBJ2-4	TRBV4-1	-	CASSLIQDRGFGIQYF
TRBJ2-7	TRBV7-2	-	CASSSQTGFSYEQYF
TRBJ1-3	TRBV6-1	-	CASSSTGVGGNTIYF
TRBJ1-4	TRBV2	-	CASSGTGEVGKLFF
TRBJ1-5	TRBV6-1	-	CASMSSQGGQPQHF
TRBJ1-2	TRBV14	-	CASSQTTGMLGYTF
TRBJ2-7	TRBV27	-	CASSLGQELHEQYF
TRBJ1-1	TRBV5-5	few	CASSWFFGGGRTEAFF
TRBJ2-2	TRBV2	-	CASQNFRDRGTGELFF
TRBJ1-6	TRBV2	-	CASSEDRVGSPLHF
TRBJ1-3	TRBV27	-	CASSSGPGLDTIYF
TRBJ2-3	TRBV5-6	-	CASSLQGANTDTQYF
TRBJ1-2	TRBV11-2	-	CASSLGGLAGRFTF
TRBJ2-1	TRBV10-1	-	CASSEDTSSYNEQFF
TRBJ2-7	TRBV7-8	-	CASSLDRALYEQYF
TRBJ1-6	TRBV6-5	-	CASSYSNRGNSPLHF
TRBJ2-3	TRBV7-9	-	CARSRGGRSDTQYF
TRBJ1-2	TRBV5-4	-	CASSSGQGSYGYTF